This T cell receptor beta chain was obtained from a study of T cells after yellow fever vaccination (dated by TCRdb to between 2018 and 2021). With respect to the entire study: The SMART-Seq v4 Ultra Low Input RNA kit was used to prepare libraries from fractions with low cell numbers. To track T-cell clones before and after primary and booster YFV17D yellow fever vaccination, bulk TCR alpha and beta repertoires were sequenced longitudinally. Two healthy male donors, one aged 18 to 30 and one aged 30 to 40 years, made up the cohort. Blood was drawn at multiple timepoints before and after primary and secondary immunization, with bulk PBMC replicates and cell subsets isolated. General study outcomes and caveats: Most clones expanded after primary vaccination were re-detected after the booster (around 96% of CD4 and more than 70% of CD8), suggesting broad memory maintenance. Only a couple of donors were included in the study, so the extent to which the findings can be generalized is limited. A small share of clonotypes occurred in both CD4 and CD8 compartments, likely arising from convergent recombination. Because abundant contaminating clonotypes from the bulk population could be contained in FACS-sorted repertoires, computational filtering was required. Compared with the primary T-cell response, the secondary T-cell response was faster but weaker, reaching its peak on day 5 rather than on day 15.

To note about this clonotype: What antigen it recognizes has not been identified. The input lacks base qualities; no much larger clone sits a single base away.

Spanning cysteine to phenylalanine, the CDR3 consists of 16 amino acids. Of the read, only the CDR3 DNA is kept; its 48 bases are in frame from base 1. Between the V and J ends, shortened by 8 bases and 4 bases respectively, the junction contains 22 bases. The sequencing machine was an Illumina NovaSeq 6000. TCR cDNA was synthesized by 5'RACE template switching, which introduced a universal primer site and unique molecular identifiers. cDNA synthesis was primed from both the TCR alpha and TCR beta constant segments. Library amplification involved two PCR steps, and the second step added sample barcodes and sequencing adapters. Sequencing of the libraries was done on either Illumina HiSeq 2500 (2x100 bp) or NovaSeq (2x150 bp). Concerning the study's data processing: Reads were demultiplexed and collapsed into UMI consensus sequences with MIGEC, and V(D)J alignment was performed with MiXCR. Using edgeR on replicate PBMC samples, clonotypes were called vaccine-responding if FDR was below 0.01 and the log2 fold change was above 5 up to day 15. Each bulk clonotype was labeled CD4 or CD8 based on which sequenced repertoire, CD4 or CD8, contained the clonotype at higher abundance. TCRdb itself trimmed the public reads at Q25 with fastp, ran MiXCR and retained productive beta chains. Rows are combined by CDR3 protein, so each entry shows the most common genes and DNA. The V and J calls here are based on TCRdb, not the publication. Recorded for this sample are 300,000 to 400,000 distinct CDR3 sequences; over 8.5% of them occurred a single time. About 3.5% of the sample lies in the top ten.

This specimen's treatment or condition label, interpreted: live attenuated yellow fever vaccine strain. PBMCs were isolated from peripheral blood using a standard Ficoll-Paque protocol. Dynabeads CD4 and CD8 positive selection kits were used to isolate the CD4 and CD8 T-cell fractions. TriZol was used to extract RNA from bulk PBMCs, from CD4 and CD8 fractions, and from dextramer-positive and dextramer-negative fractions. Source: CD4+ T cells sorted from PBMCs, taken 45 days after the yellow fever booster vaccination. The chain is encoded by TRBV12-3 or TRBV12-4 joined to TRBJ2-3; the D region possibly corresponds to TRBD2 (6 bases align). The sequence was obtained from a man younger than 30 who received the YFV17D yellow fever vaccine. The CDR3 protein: CASEKYRWGEADTQYF. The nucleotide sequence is TGTGCCAGCGAGAAATACAGGTGGGGGGAGGCAGATACGCAGTATTTT.